The 25 T cell receptor beta chains in this list originate from one sample, sequenced in a study of PD-1 blockade in classical Hodgkin lymphoma. Sample time point: cycle 4 day 1 (C4D1), after about 6 weeks of nivolumab. With no exception, relapse followed autologous stem cell transplantation in all patients, and brentuximab vedotin exposure varied. Clones were sequenced by immunoSEQ multiplex PCR, and TCRdb holds only the in-frame ones, with some missing. The sample shows about 30,000 clones, around 85% of them seen only once. The sample in question was peripheral blood mononuclear cells (PBMCs), obtained before the fourth cycle of nivolumab. The receptors were sampled from a human donor with classical Hodgkin lymphoma.

This sequence joins TRBV11-2 and TRBJ1-2; D is unclear. The germline V gene encodes CDR1 SGHAT and CDR2 FQNNGV. Trimming pared 0 bases from V and 4 bases from J, leaving 9 bases between. The CDR3 consists of 14 residues. The CDR3 protein is CASSLDGGIYGYTF. CDR3 sequence (DNA): TGTGCCAGCAGCTTAGACGGTGGGATCTATGGCTACACCTTC.

The chain combines TRBV7-8 with TRBJ2-3; 7 bases fit TRBD1. The CDR3 is 15 amino acids. Trimming removed 5 bases from V and 4 bases from J; junction bases left unmatched: 9. Germline V gives CDR1 SGHVS, CDR2 FQNEAQ. The CDR3 DNA reads TGTGCCAGCAGCACACAGGGGCCACGCGCAGATACGCAGTATTTT. Encoded protein: CASSTQGPRADTQYF.

The chain uses TRBV30 and TRBJ2-1; 7 bases are a match to TRBD2. This CDR3 spans 15 amino acids. The V segment lost 4 bases and the J segment 2 bases; nucleotides outside the gene matches: 8. CDR1 and CDR2 from the germline V gene are GTSNPN and SVGIG (reference sequence). The CDR3 sequence: CAWILPGTTYNEQFF. The CDR3 DNA reads as TGTGCCTGGATCCTACCCGGGACTACCTACAATGAGCAGTTCTTC.

This chain connects TRBV9 to TRBJ1-3; tentative D call: TRBD1 (6 bases). V was trimmed by 3 bases and J by 0 bases, leaving 13 bases between them. Germline V gives CDR1 SGDLS, CDR2 YYNGEE. The CDR3 is 16 residues long. CDR3 nucleotide sequence: TGTGCCAGCAGCGCCTCGTTACAGGGCTCTGGAAACACCATATATTTT. Amino acid sequence: CASSASLQGSGNTIYF.

This clone was observed once. The chain joins TRBV19 to TRBJ2-1; D may be TRBD2 (5 bases). The V gene lost 3 bases and the J gene lost 9 bases, with 21 bases spanning the gap. Germline V gives CDR1 LNHDA, CDR2 SQIVND (reference sequence). This CDR3 spans 16 amino acids. CDR3 amino acids: CASSMDSGNPAFEQFF. The CDR3 bases are TGTGCCAGTAGTATGGATTCCGGGAACCCGGCGTTTGAGCAGTTCTTC.

The V call is TRBV29-1, the J call TRBJ2-3; TRBD2 agrees at 13 bases. Unmatched junction bases numbered 8, after V lost 8 bases and J lost 0 bases. This CDR3 comprises 16 residues. Looked up from germline, CDR1 is SQVTM and CDR2 is ANQGSEA. The CDR3: CSTKTSGGISTDTQYF. CDR3 nucleotides: TGCAGCACGAAGACTAGCGGGGGGATAAGCACAGATACGCAGTATTTT.

The chain carries TRBV5-4 and TRBJ2-1, with D possibly being TRBD1 (5 bases). Per the germline V gene, CDR1 is SGHNT and CDR2 is YYREEE (reference sequence). There are 12 residues in the CDR3. V lost 4 bases to trimming and J lost 6 bases, with 8 bases between them. CDR3 coding DNA: TGTGCCAGCAGCCGCGACAGCAATGAGCAGTTCTTC. It translates to CASSRDSNEQFF.

The gene calls are TRBV7-6 and TRBJ1-1, with D possibly TRBD1 on 5 matching bases. The CDR3 runs to 14 residues. The germline CDR1 and CDR2 sequences are SGHVS and FNYEAQ. Trimming took 5 bases from V and 0 from J, leaving 10 bases between them. CDR3 region: CASSEGPLNTEAFF. CDR3 bases: TGTGCCAGCAGCGAGGGACCCCTGAACACTGAAGCTTTCTTT.

This clone has just a few counts. The V gene is TRBV2, the J gene TRBJ1-5, with no clear D. Per germline, CDR1 SNHLY and CDR2 FYNNEI. Trimming shortened V by 4 bases and J by 5 bases, and 9 bases separated the two germline ends. The CDR3 is made up of 13 amino acids. The chain's CDR3 is CASSVQVHQPQHF. In DNA, the CDR3 is TGTGCCAGCAGTGTCCAGGTGCATCAGCCCCAGCATTTT.

This chain links TRBV30 with TRBJ1-2, with 8 positions matching TRBD1. Germline loops: CDR1 GTSNPN, CDR2 SVGIG (reference sequence). The V gene end was trimmed by 0 bases and the J gene end by 6 bases; junction bases not matched to a gene: 3. CDR3 length equals 13 residues. The CDR3 nucleotides are TGTGCCTGGAGTGTTGGGACAGGCGATGGCTACACCTTC. It codes for CAWSVGTGDGYTF.

The chain has TRBV7-9 and TRBJ2-1; D ambiguous. The germline CDR1 and CDR2 sequences are SEHNR and FQNEAQ (reference sequence). This CDR3 comprises 15 residues. V lost 5 bases and J 0 bases, leaving 11 bases between the germline ends. In DNA form, the CDR3 reads TGTGCCAGCAGCCACCCCGGCCCCTCCTACAATGAGCAGTTCTTC. Translating gives CASSHPGPSYNEQFF.

The chain combines TRBV28 with TRBJ2-6; D unclear. V dropped 7 bases and J dropped 4 bases, with 11 bases sitting between them. Germline CDR1 reads MDHEN; CDR2 reads SYDVKM. The CDR3 runs to 14 residues. The CDR3 here is CASTPLPGANVLTF. The CDR3 nucleotides are TGTGCCAGCACCCCCTTACCCGGGGCCAACGTCCTGACTTTC.

This chain links TRBV28 with TRBJ2-7; D is unclear. The CDR3 is made up of 13 amino acids. V gave up 6 bases and J gave up 0 bases, with 9 bases separating them. Germline assignment: CDR1 MDHEN and CDR2 SYDVKM. This CDR3 is CASSRPRSYEQYF. Written as DNA, the CDR3 is TGTGCCAGCAGCAGACCCCGCTCCTACGAGCAGTACTTC.

The genes are TRBV6-5 and TRBJ1-2; TRBD1 agrees at 8 bases. Germline V lookup: CDR1 MNHEY, CDR2 SVGAGI. The CDR3 consists of 15 residues. Unmatched junction bases numbered 11, after V lost 5 bases and J lost 6 bases. The CDR3 sequence: CASSTGQGSINGYTF. The CDR3 coding sequence is TGTGCCAGCAGTACAGGACAGGGTAGCATCAATGGCTACACCTTC.

This sequence joins TRBV6-1 and TRBJ2-7; 8 bases align to TRBD2. Germline assignment: CDR1 MNHNS and CDR2 SASEGT. The CDR3 totals 15 residues. Losses at the gene ends were 7 bases for V and 3 bases for J; bases not matched to a gene: 11. This chain's CDR3 is CASTPPSGSLYEQYF. In DNA form, the CDR3 reads TGTGCCAGCACCCCACCCAGCGGGAGTCTCTACGAGCAGTACTTC.

The J gene is TRBJ2-2, the V gene TRBV7-8; D is possibly TRBD2 (5 bases). CDR1 and CDR2 from the germline V gene are SGHVS and FQNEAQ. The CDR3 is made up of 14 amino acids. The V gene lost 7 bases and the J gene lost 7 bases, with 16 bases spanning the gap. The CDR3 loop is CASTPGRVHGELFF. In DNA, the CDR3 is TGTGCCAGCACCCCGGGAAGGGTGCACGGGGAGCTGTTTTTT.

The V and J genes are TRBV5-4 and TRBJ2-5; 8 bases line up with TRBD1. V lost 0 bases and J lost 6; bases outside the gene matches: 13. Germline V gives CDR1 SGHNT, CDR2 YYREEE (reference sequence). The length of the CDR3 is 17 residues. This CDR3 reads CASSLAAGTGGGKTQYF. The CDR3, as DNA: TGTGCCAGCAGCTTGGCCGCGGGGACAGGTGGGGGAAAGACCCAGTACTTC. The full variable domain, its missing parts supplied by reference TRBV5-4 and TRBJ2-5, is ETGVTQSPTHLIKTRGQQVTLRCSSQSGHNTVSWYQQALGQGPQFIFQYYREEENGRGNFPPRFSGLQFPNYSSELNVNALELDDSALYLCASSLAAGTGGGKTQYFGPGTRLLVL.

The J gene is TRBJ2-3, the V gene TRBV18; D is perhaps TRBD1 (5 bases). V lost 5 bases and J 2 bases, leaving 14 bases between the germline ends. This CDR3 spans 15 amino acids. CDR1 is KGHSH, CDR2 LQKENI, per germline. The CDR3 protein is CASSYGHEITDTQYF. CDR3 coding DNA: TGTGCCAGCTCATATGGACACGAAATCACAGATACGCAGTATTTT.

The V call is TRBV28, the J call TRBJ2-1; TRBD1 matches 8 bases. Germline V CDR1 and CDR2: MDHEN, SYDVKM. Unmatched junction bases numbered 2, after V lost 1 base and J lost 3 bases. This CDR3 region has 15 residues. CDR3 sequence: CASSLFGTGYNEQFF. Here the CDR3 DNA reads TGTGCCAGCAGTTTATTTGGGACAGGCTACAATGAGCAGTTCTTC.

The V gene is TRBV9, the J gene TRBJ1-4; TRBD1 is a possible D gene (6 bases). CDR1 is SGDLS, CDR2 YYNGEE, per germline. Trimming shortened V by 0 bases and J by 4 bases, and 10 bases separated the two germline ends. The CDR3 totals 15 residues. The CDR3 sequence: CASSVAQGYNEKLFF. CDR3 DNA: TGTGCCAGCAGCGTAGCTCAGGGGTATAATGAAAAACTGTTTTTT.

On this clone itself: The sample has other DNA sequences that encode this CDR3 too. The chain combines TRBV7-3 with TRBJ1-1; no clear D. The CDR3 is made up of 13 amino acids. Germline V gene data show CDR1 as SGHTA and CDR2 as FQGTGA. V gave up 4 bases and J gave up 1 base, with 7 bases separating them. The CDR3 DNA is TGTGCCAGCAGCTCCGACTCGAACACTGAAGCTTTCTTT. It is translated as CASSSDSNTEAFF.

The chain combines TRBV7-8 with TRBJ1-1; D is possibly TRBD1 (5 bases). Trimming shortened V by 0 bases and J by 4 bases, and 12 bases separated the two germline ends. CDR3 length: 15 residues. Looked up from germline, CDR1 is SGHVS and CDR2 is FQNEAQ. CDR3 bases: TGTGCCAGCAGCTTAGCAGGGGCGCGGGGCACTGAAGCTTTCTTT. Translated: CASSLAGARGTEAFF.

V gene TRBV30 combines with J gene TRBJ2-7; no firm D call. This CDR3 is 14 amino acids long. Germline V gene data show CDR1 as GTSNPN and CDR2 as SVGIG (reference sequence). Trimming cost V 0 bases and J 3 bases, with 12 bases left between them. The CDR3 sequence is CAWSVVGLGYEQYF. The CDR3 bases are TGTGCCTGGAGTGTAGTAGGGCTGGGCTACGAGCAGTACTTC.

In this sample, this clone turned up once. The chain carries TRBV4-1 and TRBJ1-6; D uncertain. The CDR3 extends over 15 amino acids. Looked up from germline, CDR1 is MGHRA and CDR2 is YSYEKL. The V gene lost 0 bases and the J gene lost 7 bases, with 10 bases spanning the gap. CDR3 sequence reads: CASSQETGWNSPLHF. In nucleotides, the CDR3 is TGCGCCAGCAGCCAAGAGACCGGGTGGAATTCACCCCTCCACTTT.

The chain couples TRBV7-8 to TRBJ1-5; 8 positions agree with TRBD1. This CDR3 is 14 amino acids long. Germline V lookup: CDR1 SGHVS, CDR2 FQNEAQ. The trim removed 9 bases at V and 6 bases at J, leaving 10 bases unmatched. CDR3 sequence reads: CASKLDRGLQPQHF. The CDR3 coding sequence is TGTGCCAGTAAACTCGACAGGGGCCTTCAGCCCCAGCATTTT.